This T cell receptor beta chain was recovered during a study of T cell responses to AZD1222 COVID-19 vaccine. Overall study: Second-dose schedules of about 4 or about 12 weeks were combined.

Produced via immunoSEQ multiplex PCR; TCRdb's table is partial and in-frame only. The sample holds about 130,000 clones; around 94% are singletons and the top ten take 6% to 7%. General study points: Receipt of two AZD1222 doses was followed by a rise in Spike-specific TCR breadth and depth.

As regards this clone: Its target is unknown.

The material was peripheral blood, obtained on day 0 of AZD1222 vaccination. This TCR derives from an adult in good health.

The CDR3 DNA follows: TGCGCCAGCAGCGATTACAGGGGGAGCGACTATGGCTACACCTTC. Its protein product is CASSDYRGSDYGYTF. The chain carries TRBV4-1 and TRBJ1-2; 8 positions agree with TRBD1. The CDR3 runs to 15 residues. From germline, CDR1 is MGHRA and CDR2 YSYEKL. The junction had 8 bases not matched to a gene; V was cut back by 5 bases and J by 3 bases.